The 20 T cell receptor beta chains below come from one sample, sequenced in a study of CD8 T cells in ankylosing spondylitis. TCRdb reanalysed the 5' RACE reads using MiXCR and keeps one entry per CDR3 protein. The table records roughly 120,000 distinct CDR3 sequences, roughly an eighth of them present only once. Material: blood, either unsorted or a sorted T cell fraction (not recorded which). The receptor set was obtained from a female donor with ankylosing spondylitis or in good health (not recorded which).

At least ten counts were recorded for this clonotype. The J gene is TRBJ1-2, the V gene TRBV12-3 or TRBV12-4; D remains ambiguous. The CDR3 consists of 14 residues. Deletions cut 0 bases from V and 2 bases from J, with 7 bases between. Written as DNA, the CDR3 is TGTGCCAGCAGTTTAGCGAGACCAAACTATGGCTACACCTTC. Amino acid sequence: CASSLARPNYGYTF.

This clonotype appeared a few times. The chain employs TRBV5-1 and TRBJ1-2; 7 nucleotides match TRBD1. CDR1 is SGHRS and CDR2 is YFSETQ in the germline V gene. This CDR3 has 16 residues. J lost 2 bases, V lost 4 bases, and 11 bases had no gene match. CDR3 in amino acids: CASSPGQAIGNYGYTF. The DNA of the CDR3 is TGCGCCAGCAGCCCAGGACAGGCCATCGGGAACTATGGCTACACCTTC.

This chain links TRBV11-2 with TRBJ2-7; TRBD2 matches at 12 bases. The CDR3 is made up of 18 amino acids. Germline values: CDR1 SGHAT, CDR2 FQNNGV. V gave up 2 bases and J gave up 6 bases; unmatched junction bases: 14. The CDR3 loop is CASSLYLAGGSVSSEQYF. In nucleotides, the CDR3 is TGTGCCAGCAGCTTATACCTAGCGGGGGGGAGCGTATCGTCCGAGCAGTACTTC.

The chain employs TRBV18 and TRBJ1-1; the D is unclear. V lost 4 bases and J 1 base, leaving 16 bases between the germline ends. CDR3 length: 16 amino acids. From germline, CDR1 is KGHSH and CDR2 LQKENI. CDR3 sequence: CASSREYRLENTEAFF. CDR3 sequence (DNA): TGTGCCAGCTCACGGGAATACAGACTTGAGAACACTGAAGCTTTCTTT.

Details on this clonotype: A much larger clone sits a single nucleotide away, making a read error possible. The CDR3 protein is CSARGGLLGYF. The CDR3 coding sequence is TGCAGTGCTAGAGGGGGACTGCTAGGGTACTTC. The V gene is TRBV20-1, the J gene TRBJ2-7; D perhaps matches TRBD2 (6 bases). Trimming shortened V by 1 base and J by 12 bases, and 13 bases separated the two germline ends. The CDR3 runs to 11 residues. Germline V lookup: CDR1 DFQATT, CDR2 SNEGSKA (reference sequence).

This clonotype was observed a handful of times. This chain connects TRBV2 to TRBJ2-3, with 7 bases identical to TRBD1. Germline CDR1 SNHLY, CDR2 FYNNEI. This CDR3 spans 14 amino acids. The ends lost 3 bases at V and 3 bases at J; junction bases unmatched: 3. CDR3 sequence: CASSETGNTDTQYF. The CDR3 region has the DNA TGTGCCAGCAGTGAGACAGGGAATACAGATACGCAGTATTTT.

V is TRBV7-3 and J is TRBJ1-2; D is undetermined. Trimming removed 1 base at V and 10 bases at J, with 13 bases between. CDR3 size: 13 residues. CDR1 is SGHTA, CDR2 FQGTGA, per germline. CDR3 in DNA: TGTGCCAGCAGCTTAAAGGGTACCGGGATCTACACCTTC. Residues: CASSLKGTGIYTF.

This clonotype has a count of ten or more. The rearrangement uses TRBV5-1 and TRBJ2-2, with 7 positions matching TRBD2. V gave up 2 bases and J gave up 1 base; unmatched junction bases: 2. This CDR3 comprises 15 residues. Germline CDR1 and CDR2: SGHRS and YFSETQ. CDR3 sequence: CASSFLAGNTGELFF. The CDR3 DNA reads TGCGCCAGCAGCTTCTTAGCGGGGAACACCGGGGAGCTGTTTTTT.

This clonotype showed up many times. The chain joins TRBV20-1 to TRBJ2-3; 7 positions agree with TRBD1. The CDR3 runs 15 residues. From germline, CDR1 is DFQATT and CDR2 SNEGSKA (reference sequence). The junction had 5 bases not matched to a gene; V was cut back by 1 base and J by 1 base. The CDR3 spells CSARGQGMGTDTQYF. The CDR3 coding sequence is TGCAGTGCTAGAGGACAGGGTATGGGCACAGATACGCAGTATTTT.

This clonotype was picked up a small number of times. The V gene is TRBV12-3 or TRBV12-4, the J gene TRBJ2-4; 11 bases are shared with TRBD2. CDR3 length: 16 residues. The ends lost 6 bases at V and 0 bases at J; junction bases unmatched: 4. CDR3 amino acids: CASSITSGRAKNIQYF. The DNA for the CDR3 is TGTGCCAGCAGCATAACTAGCGGGAGAGCCAAAAACATTCAGTACTTC.

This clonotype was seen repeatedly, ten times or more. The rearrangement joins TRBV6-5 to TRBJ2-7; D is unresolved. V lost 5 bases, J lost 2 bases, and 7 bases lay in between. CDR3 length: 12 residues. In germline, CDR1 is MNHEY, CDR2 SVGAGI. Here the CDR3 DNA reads TGTGCCAGCAGTAACCCCGCCTACGAGCAGTACTTC. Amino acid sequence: CASSNPAYEQYF.

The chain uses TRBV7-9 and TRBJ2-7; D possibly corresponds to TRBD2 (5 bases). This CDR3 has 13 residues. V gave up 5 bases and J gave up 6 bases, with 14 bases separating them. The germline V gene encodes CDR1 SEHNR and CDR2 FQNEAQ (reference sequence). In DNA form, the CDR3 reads TGTGCCAGCAGCCCCACTAGGATGGGCGAGCAGTACTTC. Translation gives CASSPTRMGEQYF.

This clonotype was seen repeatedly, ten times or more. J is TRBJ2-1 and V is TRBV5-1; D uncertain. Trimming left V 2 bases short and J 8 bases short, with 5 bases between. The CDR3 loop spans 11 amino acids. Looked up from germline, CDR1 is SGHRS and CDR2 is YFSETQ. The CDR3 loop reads CASSFSYEQFF. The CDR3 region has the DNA TGCGCCAGCAGCTTCAGCTATGAGCAGTTCTTC. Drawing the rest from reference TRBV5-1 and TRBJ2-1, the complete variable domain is KAGVTQTPRYLIKTRGQQVTLSCSPISGHRSVSWYQQTPGQGLQFLFEYFSETQRNKGNFPGRFSGRQFSNSRSEMNVSTLELGDSALYLCASSFSYEQFFGPGTRLTVL.

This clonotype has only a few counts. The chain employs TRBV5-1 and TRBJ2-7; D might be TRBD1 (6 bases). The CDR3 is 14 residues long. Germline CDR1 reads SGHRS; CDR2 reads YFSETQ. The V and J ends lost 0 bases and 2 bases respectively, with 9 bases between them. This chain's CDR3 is CASSLGQVTYEQYF. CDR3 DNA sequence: TGCGCCAGCAGCTTGGGACAGGTTACCTACGAGCAGTACTTC.

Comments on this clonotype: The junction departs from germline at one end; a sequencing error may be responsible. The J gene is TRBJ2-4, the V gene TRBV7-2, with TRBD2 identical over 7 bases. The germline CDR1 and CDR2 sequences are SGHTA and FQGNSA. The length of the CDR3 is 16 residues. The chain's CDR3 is CDSSPGLRLAKNIQYF. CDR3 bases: TGTGACAGCAGCCCGGGACTACGACTAGCCAAAAACATTCAGTACTTC.

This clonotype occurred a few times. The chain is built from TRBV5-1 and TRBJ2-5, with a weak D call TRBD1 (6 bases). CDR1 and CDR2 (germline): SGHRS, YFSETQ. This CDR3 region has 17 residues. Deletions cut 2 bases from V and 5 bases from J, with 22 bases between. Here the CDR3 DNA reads TGCGCCAGCAGCTTCCGGGACATTAGTAAAAAGACGGAGACCCAGTACTTC. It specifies CASSFRDISKKTETQYF.

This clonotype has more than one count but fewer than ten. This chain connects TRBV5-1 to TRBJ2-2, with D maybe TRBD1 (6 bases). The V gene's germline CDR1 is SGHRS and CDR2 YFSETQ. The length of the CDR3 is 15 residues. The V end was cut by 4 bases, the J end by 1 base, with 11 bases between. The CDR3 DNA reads TGCGCCAGCAGCCCTAGACAGGAGAACACCGGGGAGCTGTTTTTT. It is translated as CASSPRQENTGELFF.

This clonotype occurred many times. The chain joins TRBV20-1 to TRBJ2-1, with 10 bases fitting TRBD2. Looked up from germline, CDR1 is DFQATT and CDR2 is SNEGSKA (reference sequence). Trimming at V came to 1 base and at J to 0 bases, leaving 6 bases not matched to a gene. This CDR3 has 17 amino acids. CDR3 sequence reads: CSARVPSGGGSYNEQFF. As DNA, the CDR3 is TGCAGTGCTAGAGTTCCTAGCGGGGGTGGCTCCTACAATGAGCAGTTCTTC.

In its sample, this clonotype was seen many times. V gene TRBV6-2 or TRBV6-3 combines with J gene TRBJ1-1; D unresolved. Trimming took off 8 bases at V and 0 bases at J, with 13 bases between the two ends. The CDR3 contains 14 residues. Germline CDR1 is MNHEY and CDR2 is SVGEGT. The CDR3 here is CASGLTYMNTEAFF. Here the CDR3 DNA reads TGTGCCAGCGGCCTCACATACATGAACACTGAAGCTTTCTTT.

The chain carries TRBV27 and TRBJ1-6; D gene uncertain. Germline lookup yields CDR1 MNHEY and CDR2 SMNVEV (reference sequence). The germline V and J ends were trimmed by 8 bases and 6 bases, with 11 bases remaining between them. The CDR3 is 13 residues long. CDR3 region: CASGRALNSPLHF. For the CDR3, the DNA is TGTGCCAGCGGACGGGCCCTTAATTCACCCCTCCACTTT.